The 19 T cell receptor beta chains in this list originate from one sample, sequenced in a study of control samples from healthy donors and cancer patients. The table came from immunoSEQ multiplex PCR; TCRdb's copy has only in-frame clones and leaves some out. This sample carries some 66,000 clones, around 85% of them seen once, and the ten largest clones take approximately 5%. The sample comprised blood. These receptors all come from a middle-aged man in good health.

This clone was seen more than once but under ten times. The chain combines TRBV5-1 with TRBJ1-3; D call uncertain. Germline V CDR1 and CDR2: SGHRS, YFSETQ. Deletions cut 2 bases from V and 4 bases from J, with 19 bases between. The CDR3 extends over 17 amino acids. CDR3: CASSLDPGSSGGNTIYF. The CDR3 DNA follows: TGCGCCAGCAGCTTAGACCCCGGATCGTCGGGAGGAAACACCATATATTTT.

This chain joins TRBV3-1 (or the pseudogene TRBV3-2) and TRBJ2-2; no firm D call. The CDR3 runs 15 residues. The germline CDR1 and CDR2 sequences are LGHDT and YNNKEL (reference sequence). Between the trimmed V and J ends, which lost 0 bases and 3 bases, there was a span of 8 bases. The CDR3 DNA follows: TGTGCCAGCAGCCAAGATATTCGGGACACCGGGGAGCTGTTTTTT. It specifies CASSQDIRDTGELFF.

V is TRBV9 and J is TRBJ2-7, with 14 bases lining up with TRBD2. Trimming took 2 bases from V and 4 from J; bases not matched to a gene: 5. The CDR3 runs to 16 residues. Germline CDR1 SGDLS, CDR2 YYNGEE. CDR3 residues: CASSVGLAGGLYEQYF. The DNA of the CDR3 is TGTGCCAGCAGCGTCGGACTAGCGGGGGGACTATACGAGCAGTACTTC.

Concerning this clone: This CDR3 is also generated by other DNA sequences in the sample. V usage is TRBV18 and J usage is TRBJ2-7; D unresolved. Germline assignment: CDR1 KGHSH and CDR2 LQKENI. The V gene lost 6 bases and the J gene lost 0 bases, with 3 bases spanning the gap. There are 11 residues in the CDR3. The CDR3 protein is CASSSSYEQYF. CDR3 nucleotides: TGTGCCAGCTCGTCCTCCTACGAGCAGTACTTC.

This chain connects TRBV29-1 to TRBJ1-1, with D maybe TRBD1 (5 bases). Germline V gives CDR1 SQVTM, CDR2 ANQGSEA. This CDR3 is built from 13 residues. Trimming shortened V by 5 bases and J by 0 bases, and 10 bases separated the two germline ends. The CDR3 coding sequence is TGCAGCGTTAGAGGGGTTATGAACACTGAAGCTTTCTTT. Its translation is CSVRGVMNTEAFF.

The rearrangement uses TRBV3-1 (or the pseudogene TRBV3-2) and TRBJ1-1; 7 nucleotides line up with TRBD1. Germline assignment: CDR1 LGHDT and CDR2 YNNKEL (reference sequence). V gave up 4 bases and J gave up 8 bases; unmatched junction bases: 10. This CDR3 has 14 residues. CDR3 nucleotide sequence: TGTGCCAGCAGCCCAAGAGGACAGGTTACCGAAGCTTTCTTT. This gives the protein CASSPRGQVTEAFF.

The CDR3 nucleotides read TGTGCCAGCCAAGACAGCGGGGAGCTGTTTTTT. It encodes CASQDSGELFF. This chain connects TRBV2 to TRBJ2-2; tentatively, D is TRBD1 (5 bases). CDR1 and CDR2 (germline): SNHLY, FYNNEI. Trimming pared 8 bases from V and 7 bases from J, leaving 8 bases between. The CDR3 has 11 residues.

The chain links TRBV11-3 to TRBJ1-1; TRBD1 agrees at 7 bases. V trimming: 5 bases; J trimming: 4 bases; junction bases outside the gene matches: 7. Per the germline V gene, CDR1 is SGHNT and CDR2 is YENEEA. There are 14 residues in the CDR3. The DNA of the CDR3 is TGTGCCAGCAGCCGTAGGGGGCCGGCCACTGAAGCTTTCTTT. Amino acid sequence: CASSRRGPATEAFF.

The V gene is TRBV4-3, the J gene TRBJ1-4, with a weak D call TRBD1 (6 bases). The CDR3 length is 16 residues. V lost 3 bases and J 4 bases, leaving 15 bases between the germline ends. In germline, CDR1 is LGHNA, CDR2 YSLEER. CDR3: CASSQGASVHNEKLFF. CDR3 in DNA: TGCGCCAGCAGCCAGGGGGCGTCTGTCCATAATGAAAAACTGTTTTTT.

The chain recombines TRBV5-1 with TRBJ1-1; TRBD1 aligns across 10 bases. V lost 4 bases to trimming and J lost 6 bases; unmatched junction nucleotides: 9. The length of the CDR3 is 15 residues. Germline assignment: CDR1 SGHRS and CDR2 YFSETQ. DNA for the CDR3: TGCGCCAGCAGCCCTAGGACAGGGGGGCCGGCTGAAGCTTTCTTT. Protein sequence: CASSPRTGGPAEAFF. The full variable domain, in which reference TRBV5-1 and TRBJ1-1 provide the parts outside the CDR3, is KAGVTQTPRYLIKTRGQQVTLSCSPISGHRSVSWYQQTPGQGLQFLFEYFSETQRNKGNFPGRFSGRQFSNSRSEMNVSTLELGDSALYLCASSPRTGGPAEAFFGQGTRLTVV.

This clone was seen a few times. V usage is TRBV7-9 and J usage is TRBJ2-7, with 8 positions matching TRBD2. In germline, CDR1 is SEHNR, CDR2 FQNEAQ (reference sequence). This CDR3 spans 17 amino acids. Unmatched junction bases numbered 12, after V lost 1 base and J lost 4 bases. The CDR3 region is CASSLGRGGGLPYEQYF. CDR3 sequence (DNA): TGTGCCAGCAGCTTAGGGCGCGGCGGGGGGCTCCCGTACGAGCAGTACTTC.

The chain combines TRBV18 with TRBJ1-1; TRBD1 might be the D (6 bases). V lost 3 bases to trimming and J lost 1 base, with 15 bases between them. CDR1 and CDR2 from the germline V gene are KGHSH and LQKENI. This CDR3 spans 16 amino acids. The CDR3 here is CASSPTRKQGNTEAFF. CDR3 in DNA: TGTGCCAGCTCACCGACCAGGAAACAGGGGAACACTGAAGCTTTCTTT.

The chain recombines TRBV9 with TRBJ1-3, with D possibly matching TRBD1 (5 bases). The germline gives CDR1 SGDLS, CDR2 YYNGEE. The CDR3 is made up of 17 amino acids. Trimming removed 3 bases from V and 0 bases from J, with 16 bases in between. CDR3 sequence: CASSAQPLGLSGNTIYF. The CDR3 DNA reads TGTGCCAGCAGCGCTCAACCGCTGGGGCTCTCTGGAAACACCATATATTTT. Complete variable domain (other parts from reference TRBV9 and TRBJ1-3): DSGVTQTPKHLITATGQRVTLRCSPRSGDLSVYWYQQSLDQGLQFLIQYYNGEERAKGNILERFSAQQFPDLHSELNLSSLELGDSALYFCASSAQPLGLSGNTIYFGEGSWLTVV.

The CDR3 nucleotides read TGCAGCGCAGCAGGGGCGTATGGCTACACCTTC. Its translation is CSAAGAYGYTF. V gene TRBV29-1 combines with J gene TRBJ1-2; possibly TRBD1 for D (6 bases). Per germline, CDR1 SQVTM and CDR2 ANQGSEA. The CDR3 consists of 11 residues. V gave up 7 bases and J gave up 5 bases, with 11 bases separating them.

This sequence joins TRBV5-4 and TRBJ2-1, with 9 bases identical to TRBD1. This CDR3 is built from 15 residues. With 2 bases clipped from V and 5 bases from J, the junction kept 5 bases outside the gene matches. Germline lookup yields CDR1 SGHNT and CDR2 YYREEE (reference sequence). For the CDR3, the DNA is TGTGCCAGCAGCTTAAGACAGGGGGTCGACAATGAGCAGTTCTTC. As protein: CASSLRQGVDNEQFF.

The chain recombines TRBV27 with TRBJ1-1; the match to TRBD1 covers 7 bases. After removal of 2 bases from V and 7 bases from J, the junction contained 13 bases not matched to a gene. Germline CDR1 reads MNHEY; CDR2 reads SMNVEV (reference sequence). The CDR3 sequence is 16 residues long. Here the CDR3 DNA reads TGTGCCAGCAGTTTAATACAGGGGTTTGGAGTGAATGAAGCTTTCTTT. Amino acid sequence: CASSLIQGFGVNEAFF.

The V and J genes are TRBV10-3 and TRBJ2-5; TRBD1 matches 7 bases. Germline V gives CDR1 ENHRY, CDR2 SYGVKD. V dropped 2 bases and J dropped 1; count of bases not matched to a gene: 7. The CDR3 consists of 16 residues. In DNA form, the CDR3 reads TGTGCCATCAGTGAGCCCGGGGACAGAGTCCAAGAGACCCAGTACTTC. Translating it yields CAISEPGDRVQETQYF.

The chain carries TRBV5-4 and TRBJ2-3; 7 nucleotides line up with TRBD1. Germline V CDR1 and CDR2: SGHNT, YYREEE (reference sequence). The length of the CDR3 is 15 residues. Trimming cost V 4 bases and J 4 bases; bases outside gene matches: 9. The CDR3 region is CASSLDRSVADTQYF. As DNA, the CDR3 is TGTGCCAGCAGCCTGGACAGGTCCGTGGCAGATACGCAGTATTTT.

The chain joins TRBV6-2 or TRBV6-3 to TRBJ1-5; no definite D call. V lost 2 bases and J lost 0, with 8 bases in between. The CDR3 has 15 residues. Germline V gene lookup returns CDR1 MNHEY and CDR2 SVGEGT. In DNA, the CDR3 is TGTGCCAGCAGTTACCACGGCGGTAGCAATCAGCCCCAGCATTTT. It yields the protein CASSYHGGSNQPQHF.